This T cell receptor beta chain came from a study of cytomegalovirus exposure and HLA in healthy donors. Regarding the study as a whole: Cytomegalovirus association was listed for about 170 TCR beta chains.

The CDR3 has 15 amino acids. The J segment lost 1 base and the V segment lost 8 bases, leaving 5 bases of the junction unmatched. CDR1 and CDR2 (germline): SNHLY, FYNNEI. A word on this clone: Its specificity is not known.

A multiplex PCR was run with 60 Vbeta primers and 13 Jbeta primers. Repertoires were generated with immunoSEQ multiplex PCR, while TCRdb's copy carries only in-frame clones and drops some. The sample holds approximately 110,000 clones, over 80% seen once. Input material: PBMCs. J is TRBJ2-3 and V is TRBV2, with 11 bases matching TRBD2. The source of this sequence is a man aged 25-40 years in good health and CMV-seropositive. The CDR3: CASGELAGGTDTQYF. CDR3 coding DNA: TGTGCCAGCGGCGAACTAGCGGGGGGCACAGATACGCAGTATTTT. The full variable domain, completed using reference TRBV2 and TRBJ2-3, is EPEVTQTPSHQVTQMGQEVILRCVPISNHLYFYWYRQILGQKVEFLVSFYNNEISEKSEIFDDQFSVERPDGSNFTLKIRSTKLEDSAMYFCASGELAGGTDTQYFGPGTRLTVL.